The present entry profiles one TCR beta chain with its context. This clone is medium-sized (0.01 to 0.1%). It has no known antigen specificity. Per-base qualities were not stored, and no clone one base away is much larger. This sample is part of a study of OX40 agonist ivuxolimab in advanced cancers. General notes on the study: The costimulatory receptor OX40 (CD134) was targeted by ivuxolimab, a fully human IgG2 agonistic monoclonal antibody. Intravenous ivuxolimab was administered to patients every 2 weeks at six dose levels: 0.01, 0.1, 0.3, 1.5, 3 and 10 mg/kg. Of the approximately 50 dose-escalation patients, hepatocellular carcinoma was present in 19, melanoma in approximately 15, renal cell carcinoma in 9 and head and neck cancer in 9. In the dose-escalation cohort, around 80% of patients were male, and the mean age was roughly 60 years with a range of roughly 20 to 85. Prior anti-PD-1, anti-PD-L1 or anti-CTLA-4 therapy was permitted, and checkpoint inhibitors had been received by less than 45% of dose-escalation patients. Partial responses were achieved by three dose-escalation patients, of whom one had hepatocellular carcinoma and two had cutaneous melanoma. The point of sequencing TCRbeta in the periphery was to test whether ivuxolimab changed TCR sequence diversity and drove clonal T-cell expansion. The paper describes the monotherapy dose-escalation part (N = 52 patients) of the phase I trial of ivuxolimab. Results and caveats for the whole study, not just this receptor: Antigen specificity was not determined for the clonally expanded peripheral T cells. At doses of 0.1 to 3.0 mg/kg, clonal expansion of both CD4+ and CD8+ blood T cells was observed from baseline to week 6. Low levels of normalized T-cell clonal expansion were also seen in some nonresponding patients. After ivuxolimab, CD8+ T cells had more expanded clones than CD4+ T cells on average. In the 0.1-3.0 mg/kg groups, partial responders had among the lowest normalized peripheral clonal expansion, particularly in CD8+ T cells.

Patients with autoimmune disease history or receiving systemic immunosuppression were excluded from the trial. Peripheral blood for TCR sequencing was collected from all dose cohorts at baseline, on cycle 4 day 1, and on cycle 7 day 1. Samples were obtained from an open-label, multicenter, first-in-human phase I dose-escalation trial of ivuxolimab. Adults with locally advanced or metastatic head and neck squamous cell, hepatocellular, melanoma or renal cell carcinoma were enrolled in the trial. Before TCR sequencing, CD4+ and CD8+ T cells were separately sorted from peripheral blood. To sequence the TCRbeta CDR3 region, genomic DNA was isolated from the sorted cells. The immunoSEQ Assay was used for sequencing of TCRbeta CDR3 regions. The clones in this table, taken by TCRdb from immuneACCESS, are in-frame only. Not every clone is retained; where verified, under half of the shortfall comes from an unresolved V gene, and the cause of the rest is unknown. Across this sample there are 55,000 to 70,000 clones, with less than 90% seen only once. The ten biggest clones cover approximately 4.3% of the sample.

The germline V gene provides CDR1 SGHDN and CDR2 FVKESK. The CDR3 measures 14 amino acids from cysteine to phenylalanine. Only the CDR3 region is kept as DNA, spanning 42 bases read in frame from base 1. V trim: 4 bases; J trim: 7 bases; unmatched bases: 5. The receptor was derived from an adult with an advanced solid tumor such as melanoma, head and neck, liver or kidney cancer. In this chain, TRBV14 is recombined with TRBJ1-4; TRBD1 agrees with 8 junctional bases. The source material was CD4+ or CD8+ T cells sorted from blood, sampled in a trial of the OX40 agonist ivuxolimab. CDR3 loop: CASSPGTGREKLFF. In nucleotide form, the sequence is TGTGCCAGCAGCCCCGGGACAGGCCGTGAAAAACTGTTTTTT.